This is a list of T cell receptor beta chains from one sample in a study of blood T cell repertoires in COVID-19. TCRdb's copy holds only in-frame clones and misses some; the assay was immunoSEQ multiplex PCR. The sample lists some 190,000 clones; about 90% were seen once. Sequencing was done on a sample of peripheral blood. Receptors originate from a young man with active or convalescent COVID-19. CDR3s include the opening cysteine and the closing phenylalanine or tryptophan. D genes are given only for firm matches. Size values are once, few and many counts, or a class for expanded clones, and some rows have none.

TRBV30	-	-	TRBJ2-7	TGTGCCTCAACAGGCCCCTACGAGCAGTACTTC	CASTGPYEQYF
TRBV5-1	-	TRBD1	TRBJ2-3	TGCGCCAGCAGCAACCAAATGGACAGGCTGGAGGATACGCAGTATTTT	CASSNQMDRLEDTQYF
TRBV27	-	-	TRBJ1-1	TGTGCCAGCAGTTTATCACGGGGGAACACTGAAGCTTTCTTT	CASSLSRGNTEAFF
TRBV11-2	-	-	TRBJ2-2	TGTGCCAGCAGCTTAGGGGCCCCGGCCGGGGAGCTGTTTTTT	CASSLGAPAGELFF
TRBV27	-	TRBD1	TRBJ2-5	TGTGCCAGCAGGAGTGGGACAGTTAAAGAGACCCAGTACTTC	CASRSGTVKETQYF
TRBV19	-	-	TRBJ2-3	TGTGCCAGTAGTATCGGTGAGAGCGGAGATACGCAGTATTTT	CASSIGESGDTQYF
TRBV5-1	-	TRBD2	TRBJ2-3	TGCGCCAGCAGCCTTTCGAAGCGGGAAAGCACAGATACGCAGTATTTT	CASSLSKRESTDTQYF
TRBV5-6	-	TRBD1	TRBJ2-7	TGTGCCAGCAGCTCCACCTCCCATAGGGGGCTCTACGAGCAGTACTTC	CASSSTSHRGLYEQYF
TRBV6-1	-	-	TRBJ2-7	TGTGCCAGCAGTGAAACACAGCTCCGGGGCTACGAGCAGTACTTC	CASSETQLRGYEQYF
TRBV7-9	few	TRBD1	TRBJ2-2	TGTGCCAGCAGCATCCGGGACAGGGGGCCCGGGGAGCTGTTTTTT	CASSIRDRGPGELFF
TRBV19	once	TRBD1	TRBJ1-2	TGTGCCAGTAGTACCCCAGGGGTCCGACAGGGGCCAAACTATGGCTACACCTTC	CASSTPGVRQGPNYGYTF
TRBV7-9	-	TRBD2	TRBJ2-1	TGTGCCAGCAGCTCCTCGGGACTAGCTCGGTGGGGTGAGCAGTTCTTC	CASSSSGLARWGEQFF
TRBV7-9	-	TRBD1	TRBJ2-7	TGTGCCAGCAGCCCGGGACAGGGAGAGCAGTACTTC	CASSPGQGEQYF
TRBV7-9	-	TRBD2	TRBJ2-7	TGTGCCAGCAGCTCCAGCGGGGGGTTCGCCTACGAGCAGTACTTC	CASSSSGGFAYEQYF
TRBV6-2/TRBV6-3	-	TRBD2	TRBJ2-7	TGTGCCAGCAGTTACCGACTAGCGGGGTACGAGCAGTACTTC	CASSYRLAGYEQYF
TRBV6-1	-	TRBD1	TRBJ2-2	TGTGCCAGCAGTGAAGTACAGGGGGCGCAGGTCACCGGGGAGCTGTTTTTT	CASSEVQGAQVTGELFF
TRBV6-2/TRBV6-3	-	-	TRBJ2-1	TGTGCCAGCAGTATGACAGTCTCGAATGAGCAGTTCTTC	CASSMTVSNEQFF
TRBV7-9	-	-	TRBJ1-3	TGTGCCAGCAGCCGCGGGGGCTCTGGAAACACCATATATTTT	CASSRGGSGNTIYF
TRBV7-9	-	TRBD2	TRBJ2-3	TGTGCCAGCAGTCCGGGACTAGCAGGGGATACGCAGTATTTT	CASSPGLAGDTQYF
TRBV19	-	-	TRBJ1-1	TGTGCCAGTAGTATAGATCGGGGGAACACTGAAGCTTTCTTT	CASSIDRGNTEAFF
TRBV3-1/TRBV3-2	-	TRBD2	TRBJ2-2	TGTGCCAGCAGCCATACTCCGGGACTAGTAGTGGGGAACACCGGGGAGCTGTTTTTT	CASSHTPGLVVGNTGELFF
TRBV6-5	many	TRBD2	TRBJ2-2	TGTGCCAGCAGTTCCCTAGCGGGAGTGACCACCGGGGAGCTGTTTTTT	CASSSLAGVTTGELFF
TRBV7-9	-	TRBD1	TRBJ2-3	TGTGCCAGCAGCGTAACAGGGGCGAGCACAGATACGCAGTATTTT	CASSVTGASTDTQYF
TRBV15	-	-	TRBJ1-5	TGTGCCACCAGCAGACCAGGAGGGGTCGGGCAGCCCCAGCATTTT	CATSRPGGVGQPQHF
TRBV6-6	-	-	TRBJ1-4	TGTGCCAGCAGTCCCGGGACATTTGAAAAACTGTTTTTT	CASSPGTFEKLFF
TRBV30	-	-	TRBJ1-2	TGTGCCTGGATTGCGGCTTATGGCTACACCTTC	CAWIAAYGYTF
TRBV4-1	-	TRBD2	TRBJ2-3	TGCGCCAGCAGCCAACTAGCGGGAGTCGGCACAGATACGCAGTATTTT	CASSQLAGVGTDTQYF
TRBV18	-	-	TRBJ2-5	TGTGCCAGCTCACCAGGAGTCCAAGAGACCCAGTACTTC	CASSPGVQETQYF
TRBV18	-	TRBD2	TRBJ2-1	TGTGCCAGCTCACCACCAACCGGGACTAGCGGGAGGAATGAGCAGTTCTTC	CASSPPTGTSGRNEQFF
TRBV5-6	-	-	TRBJ2-5	TGTGCCAGCAGCTTGGTGGCGGGCGTAGCGGAGACCCAGTACTTC	CASSLVAGVAETQYF
TRBV7-8	few	-	TRBJ1-3	TGTGCCAGCAGCCGCAACAGGAAAGAAGACTTCTCTGGAAACACCATATATTTT	CASSRNRKEDFSGNTIYF
TRBV2	-	-	TRBJ1-2	TGTGCCAGCAGTGAGGGGGCCTATGGCTACACCTTC	CASSEGAYGYTF
TRBV27	few	-	TRBJ1-6	TGTGCCAGCAGTTTATCACAGGGACGTAATTCACCCCTCCACTTT	CASSLSQGRNSPLHF
TRBV30	-	TRBD1	TRBJ1-4	TGTGCCTGGAGTATACAGGGGGACGAAAAACTGTTTTTT	CAWSIQGDEKLFF
TRBV2	once	TRBD1	TRBJ2-7	TGTGCCAGCAAACGACAGGGATCCGAGCAGTACTTC	CASKRQGSEQYF
TRBV6-5	-	-	TRBJ1-2	TGTGCCAGCAGTTACATTCGACGGGGTAGGAGCTATGGCTACACCTTC	CASSYIRRGRSYGYTF
TRBV18	once	-	TRBJ2-1	TGTGCCAGCTCACCAGAGGTTGAGCAGTTCTTC	CASSPEVEQFF
TRBV5-1	-	-	TRBJ2-1	TGCGCCAGCAGCTTGGAATGGGGCGCCGAGCAGTTCTTC	CASSLEWGAEQFF
TRBV5-6	-	-	TRBJ2-7	TGTGCCAGCAGCCCCATAGGGCAGGGCCAGTCCTACGAGCAGTACTTC	CASSPIGQGQSYEQYF
TRBV5-1	-	-	TRBJ2-2	TGCGCCAGCAGCCGGACATCGAACACCGGGGAGCTGTTTTTT	CASSRTSNTGELFF
TRBV18	-	TRBD2	TRBJ2-3	TGTGCCAGCTCCCGCAACGGGGGGGGCACAGATACGCAGTATTTT	CASSRNGGGTDTQYF
TRBV23-1	-	-	TRBJ1-1	TGCGCCAGCAGTCAATTCTGGGGGGTTGGCGCTGAAGCTTTCTTT	CASSQFWGVGAEAFF
TRBV7-9	-	-	TRBJ1-5	TGTGCCAGCAGCTTACCGGGTAGCAATCAGCCCCAGCATTTT	CASSLPGSNQPQHF
TRBV3-1/TRBV3-2	-	-	TRBJ2-1	TGTGCCAGCAGCCAAGACTCAGGGTATGGTGAGCAGTTCTTC	CASSQDSGYGEQFF
TRBV6-2/TRBV6-3	-	-	TRBJ1-5	TGTGCCAGCAGTTACTCGGGTTGGACAAAGCCCCAGCATTTT	CASSYSGWTKPQHF